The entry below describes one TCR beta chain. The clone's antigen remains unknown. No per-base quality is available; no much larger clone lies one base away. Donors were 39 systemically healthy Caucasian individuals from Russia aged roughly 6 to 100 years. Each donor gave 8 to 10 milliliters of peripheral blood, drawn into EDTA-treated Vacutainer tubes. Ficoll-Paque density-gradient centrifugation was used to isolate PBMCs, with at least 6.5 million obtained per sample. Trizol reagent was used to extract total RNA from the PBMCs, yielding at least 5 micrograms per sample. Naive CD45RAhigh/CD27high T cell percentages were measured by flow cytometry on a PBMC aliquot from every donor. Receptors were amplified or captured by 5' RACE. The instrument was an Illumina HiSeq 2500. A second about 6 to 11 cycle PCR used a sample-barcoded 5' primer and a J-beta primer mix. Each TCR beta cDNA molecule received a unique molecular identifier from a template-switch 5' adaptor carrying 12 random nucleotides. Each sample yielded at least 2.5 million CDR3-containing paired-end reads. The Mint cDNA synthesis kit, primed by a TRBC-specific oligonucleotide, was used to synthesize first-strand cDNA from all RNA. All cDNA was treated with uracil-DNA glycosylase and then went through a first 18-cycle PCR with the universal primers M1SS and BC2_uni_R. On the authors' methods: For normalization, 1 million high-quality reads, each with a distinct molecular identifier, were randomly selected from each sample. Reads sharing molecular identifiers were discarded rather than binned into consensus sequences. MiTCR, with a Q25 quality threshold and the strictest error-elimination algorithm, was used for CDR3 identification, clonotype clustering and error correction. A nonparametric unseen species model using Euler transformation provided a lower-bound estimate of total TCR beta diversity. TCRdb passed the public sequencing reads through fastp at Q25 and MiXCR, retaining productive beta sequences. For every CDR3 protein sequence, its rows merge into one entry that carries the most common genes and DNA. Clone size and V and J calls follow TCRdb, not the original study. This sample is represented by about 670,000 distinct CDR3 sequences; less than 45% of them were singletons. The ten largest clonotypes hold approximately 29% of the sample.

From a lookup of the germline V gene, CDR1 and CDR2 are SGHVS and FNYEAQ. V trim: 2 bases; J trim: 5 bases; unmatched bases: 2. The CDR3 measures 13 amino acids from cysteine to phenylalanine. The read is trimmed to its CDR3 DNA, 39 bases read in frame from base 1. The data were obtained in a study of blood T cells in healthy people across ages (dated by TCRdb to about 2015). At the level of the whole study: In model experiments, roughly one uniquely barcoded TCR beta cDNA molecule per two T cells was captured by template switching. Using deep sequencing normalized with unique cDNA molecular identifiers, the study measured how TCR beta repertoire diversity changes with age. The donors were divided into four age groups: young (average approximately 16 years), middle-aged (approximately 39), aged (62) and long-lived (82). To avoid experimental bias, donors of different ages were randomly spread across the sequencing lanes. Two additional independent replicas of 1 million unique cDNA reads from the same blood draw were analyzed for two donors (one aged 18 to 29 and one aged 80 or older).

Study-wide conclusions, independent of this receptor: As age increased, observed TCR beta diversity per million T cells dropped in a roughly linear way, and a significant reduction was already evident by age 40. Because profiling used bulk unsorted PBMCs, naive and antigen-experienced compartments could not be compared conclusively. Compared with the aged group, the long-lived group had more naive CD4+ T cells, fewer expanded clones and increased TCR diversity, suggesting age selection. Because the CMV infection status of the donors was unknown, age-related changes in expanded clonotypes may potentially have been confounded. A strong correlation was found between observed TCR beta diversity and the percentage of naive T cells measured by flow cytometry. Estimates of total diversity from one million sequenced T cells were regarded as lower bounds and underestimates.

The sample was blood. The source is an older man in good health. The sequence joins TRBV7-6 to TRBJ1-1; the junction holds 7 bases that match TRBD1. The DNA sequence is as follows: TGTGCCAGCAGCTTAACAGGGGCGACTGAAGCTTTCTTT. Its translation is CASSLTGATEAFF.